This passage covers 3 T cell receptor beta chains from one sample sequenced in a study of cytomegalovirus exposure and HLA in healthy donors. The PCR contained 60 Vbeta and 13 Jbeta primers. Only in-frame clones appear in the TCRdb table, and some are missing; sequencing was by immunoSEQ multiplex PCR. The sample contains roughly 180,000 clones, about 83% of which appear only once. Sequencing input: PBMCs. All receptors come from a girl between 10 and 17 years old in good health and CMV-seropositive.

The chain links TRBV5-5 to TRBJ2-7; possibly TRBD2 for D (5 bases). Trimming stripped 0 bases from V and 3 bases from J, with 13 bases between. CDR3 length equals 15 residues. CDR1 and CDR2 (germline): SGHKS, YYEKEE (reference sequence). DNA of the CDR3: TGTGCCAGCAGCTTGGACGGTGAGGGATACTACGAGCAGTACTTC. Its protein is CASSLDGEGYYEQYF. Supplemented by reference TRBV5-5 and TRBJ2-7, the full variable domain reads DAGVTQSPTHLIKTRGQQVTLRCSPISGHKSVSWYQQVLGQGPQFIFQYYEKEERGRGNFPDRFSARQFPNYSSELNVNALLLGDSALYLCASSLDGEGYYEQYFGPGTRLTVT.

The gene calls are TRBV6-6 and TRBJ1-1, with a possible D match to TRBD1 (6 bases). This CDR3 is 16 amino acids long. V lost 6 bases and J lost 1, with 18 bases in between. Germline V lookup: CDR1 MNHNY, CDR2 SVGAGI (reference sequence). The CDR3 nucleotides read TGTGCCAGCAGCCGCTACAGGGCAGACCAGAACACTGAAGCTTTCTTT. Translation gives CASSRYRADQNTEAFF.

CDR3 bases: TGTGCCAGCAGTGCATACCGACAGGACCCCTATGGCTACACCTTC. This encodes CASSAYRQDPYGYTF. This chain connects TRBV6-5 to TRBJ1-2; weak D call: TRBD1 (6 bases). Germline V gene lookup returns CDR1 MNHEY and CDR2 SVGAGI. There are 15 residues in the CDR3. Trimming pared 5 bases from V and 4 bases from J, leaving 17 bases between.